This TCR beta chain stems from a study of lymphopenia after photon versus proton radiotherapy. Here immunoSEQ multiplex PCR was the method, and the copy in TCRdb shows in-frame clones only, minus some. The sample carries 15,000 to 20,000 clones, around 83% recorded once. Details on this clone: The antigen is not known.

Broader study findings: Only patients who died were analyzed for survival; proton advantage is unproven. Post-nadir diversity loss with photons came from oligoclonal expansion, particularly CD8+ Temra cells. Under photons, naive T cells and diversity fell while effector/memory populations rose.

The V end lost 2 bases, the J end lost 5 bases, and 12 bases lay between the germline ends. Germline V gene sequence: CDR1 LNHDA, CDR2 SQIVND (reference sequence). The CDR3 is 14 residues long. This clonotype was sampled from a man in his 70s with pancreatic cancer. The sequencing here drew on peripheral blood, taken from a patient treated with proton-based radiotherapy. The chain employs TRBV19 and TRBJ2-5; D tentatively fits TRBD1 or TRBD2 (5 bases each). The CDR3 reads CASSIRGDGETQYF. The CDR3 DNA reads TGTGCCAGTAGTATACGAGGGGACGGGGAGACCCAGTACTTC. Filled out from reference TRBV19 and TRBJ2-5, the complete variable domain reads DGGITQSPKYLFRKEGQNVTLSCEQNLNHDAMYWYRQDPGQGLRLIYYSQIVNDFQKGDIAEGYSVSREKKESFPLTVTSAQKNPTAFYLCASSIRGDGETQYFGPGTRLLVL.